This entry features one T cell receptor (beta chain) sequence. Its matching antigen is unknown. This sample is drawn from a study of T cell responses to AZD1222 COVID-19 vaccine. Broader study findings: Baseline seropositivity occurred in only a handful of AZD1222 recipients.

J lost 3 bases, V lost 6 bases, and 4 bases had no gene match. CDR1 is SQVTM and CDR2 is ANQGSEA in the germline V gene. This CDR3 spans 13 amino acids. TCRdb's table, derived via immunoSEQ multiplex PCR, lists solely in-frame clones and lacks some. The profile shows 150,000 to 200,000 clones, around 93% of them singletons. Sequencing was performed on peripheral blood, taken on day 0 of AZD1222 vaccination. The chain joins TRBV29-1 to TRBJ2-7, with 11 bases lining up with TRBD1. The source of this sequence is an adult in good health. The CDR3 DNA is TGCAGCGTCACGGGACAGGGGGGCTACGAGCAGTACTTC. Translation gives CSVTGQGGYEQYF.